What follows describes a single T cell receptor (beta chain). Its matching antigen is unknown. This entry comes from a study of blood T cells in healthy people across ages. Findings of the study overall: Researchers report that TCR beta diversity correlated strongly with naive T cell percentage. The recorded TCR beta diversity per million T cells decreased in a roughly linear manner with age.

Deletions cut 2 bases from V and 0 bases from J, with 13 bases between. CDR1 is SGHTA, CDR2 FQGNSA, per germline. This CDR3 comprises 16 residues. The use of a sample-barcoded 5' primer and a J-beta primer mix characterized a second PCR of roughly 6 to 12 cycles. TCRdb re-analysed the 5' RACE reads in MiXCR, keeping a single row per CDR3 protein. Altogether 1.5 million or so distinct CDR3 sequences are present, roughly 43% being singletons, with the ten largest covering just over 4%. Per-sample yields of isolated PBMCs were at least 7 million. Sequences were obtained from blood. The chain uses TRBV7-2 and TRBJ1-2; no definite D call. This receptor was obtained from a woman younger than 35 in good health. The CDR3 nucleotides read TGTGCCAGCAGCTTAAGAAAGGCGGTAGCTAACTATGGCTACACCTTC. Translating gives CASSLRKAVANYGYTF.